One sample yielded the 8 T cell receptor beta chains listed below, sequenced in a study of preoperative IRX-2 immunotherapy in early breast cancer. Data came from immunoSEQ multiplex PCR; TCRdb stores just in-frame clones and leaves some out. The profile shows 30,000 to 45,000 clones, roughly four fifths of them singletons. This sample's treatment: preoperative locoregional IRX-2 cytokine immunotherapy. The sequencing here drew on lymph node tissue, taken after IRX-2 immunotherapy. These receptors all stem from a human donor with breast cancer.

The chain joins TRBV14 to TRBJ2-5; 8 bases match TRBD2. V was clipped by 0 bases and J by 7 bases; unmatched bases: 1. This CDR3 is 13 amino acids long. Germline CDR1 and CDR2: SGHDN and FVKESK. The CDR3 protein is CASSQDRGGTQYF. The CDR3 DNA reads TGTGCCAGCAGCCAAGATCGGGGGGGGACCCAGTACTTC.

Only one count was recorded for this clone. The gene calls are TRBV6-8 and TRBJ1-2; D remains ambiguous. The CDR3 length is 18 residues. V gave up 2 bases and J gave up 4 bases, with 23 bases separating them. The germline gives CDR1 MNHGY, CDR2 SAAAGT. The CDR3 DNA reads TGTGCCAGCAGTTACATGGATAGGTCAGGCCCCCCTTTCTATGGCTACACCTTC. It codes for CASSYMDRSGPPFYGYTF.

The rearrangement uses TRBV19 and TRBJ2-2, with TRBD2 identical over 7 bases. V was pared by 5 bases and J by 5 bases, with 20 bases of the junction left unmatched. The CDR3 spans 19 residues. Germline CDR1 is LNHDA and CDR2 is SQIVND (reference sequence). The CDR3 DNA follows: TGTGCCAGTAGTTACCAGGGTTGGGCTAGCGGAGTTAGGACCGGGGAGCTGTTTTTT. Residues: CASSYQGWASGVRTGELFF.

The V gene is TRBV11-3, the J gene TRBJ1-5; D is perhaps TRBD1 (6 bases). CDR3 length equals 14 residues. Trimming shortened V by 5 bases and J by 5 bases, and 13 bases separated the two germline ends. Germline CDR1 SGHNT, CDR2 YENEEA. CDR3 loop: CASSQGHPDQPQHF. The CDR3 DNA reads as TGTGCCAGCAGCCAGGGACACCCAGATCAGCCCCAGCATTTT.

The J gene is TRBJ2-5, the V gene TRBV5-1; 9 bases fit TRBD1. Germline V gene lookup returns CDR1 SGHRS and CDR2 YFSETQ. The CDR3 length is 16 residues. V lost 0 bases, J lost 6 bases, and 9 bases stayed unmatched. CDR3 protein: CASSLADGGQGKTQYF. In DNA form, the CDR3 reads TGCGCCAGCAGCTTGGCCGATGGTGGACAGGGGAAGACCCAGTACTTC. Variable domain in full (rest from reference TRBV5-1 and TRBJ2-5): KAGVTQTPRYLIKTRGQQVTLSCSPISGHRSVSWYQQTPGQGLQFLFEYFSETQRNKGNFPGRFSGRQFSNSRSEMNVSTLELGDSALYLCASSLADGGQGKTQYFGPGTRLLVL.

DNA of the CDR3: TGTGCCATCAGTGAGTCCGATGGCGGGGGCCTCTATAATTCACCCCTCCACTTT. Protein sequence: CAISESDGGGLYNSPLHF. This rearrangement joins TRBV10-3 to TRBJ1-6; D is possibly TRBD1 (6 bases). The CDR3 is made up of 18 amino acids. The germline V and J ends were trimmed by 0 bases and 3 bases, with 15 bases remaining between them. Looked up from germline, CDR1 is ENHRY and CDR2 is SYGVKD.

This chain connects TRBV28 to TRBJ1-1; D unresolved. The CDR3 has 14 amino acids. Germline V gives CDR1 MDHEN, CDR2 SYDVKM. Trimming took 3 bases from V and 0 from J, leaving 8 bases between them. The CDR3 protein is CASSFGLVNTEAFF. DNA for the CDR3: TGTGCCAGCAGTTTCGGGCTAGTGAACACTGAAGCTTTCTTT. Full variable domain (missing parts from reference TRBV28 and TRBJ1-1): DVKVTQSSRYLVKRTGEKVFLECVQDMDHENMFWYRQDPGLGLRLIYFSYDVKMKEKGDIPEGYSVSREKKERFSLILESASTNQTSMYLCASSFGLVNTEAFFGQGTRLTVV.

This clone was recorded a few times. The gene calls are TRBV6-8 and TRBJ1-1; possibly TRBD1 for D (5 bases). Germline CDR1 reads MNHGY; CDR2 reads SAAAGT. The V end was cut by 10 bases, the J end by 5 bases, with 17 bases between. The CDR3 is made up of 13 amino acids. CDR3: CAIRDLGGTEAFF. The CDR3 nucleotides are TGTGCCATCAGGGATTTGGGGGGGACTGAAGCTTTCTTT.